These T cell receptor beta chains were read from a single sample in a study of vaccination and CD4 T cells after COVID-19. One entry per CDR3 protein results from TCRdb running MiXCR on the PCR reads. The sample lists around 15,000 distinct CDR3 sequences; about 40% were seen once. These receptors are not linked to any known antigen. Material for sequencing was cultured CD4+ T cells from blood. All receptors come from a human donor with COVID-19. The CDR3 runs from the conserved cysteine through the conserved F or W. Fields, in order: clone size, D gene, V gene, J gene, CDR3 protein, CDR3 DNA. The D gene is left open where the match is weak. Where a row states a size, it is once, few, many or the class of an expanded clone; other rows omit it.

-	-	TRBV28	TRBJ1-6	CASRVGNSPLHF	TGTGCCAGCAGGGTGGGAAATTCACCCCTCCACTTT
-	-	TRBV30	TRBJ1-5	CAWSLGRINQPQHF	TGTGCCTGGAGCCTAGGACGGATCAATCAGCCCCAGCATTTT
-	TRBD2	TRBV28	TRBJ2-2	CASSAGVPGELFF	TGTGCCAGCAGCGCGGGGGTCCCCGGGGAGCTGTTTTTT
-	-	TRBV20-1	TRBJ1-1	CSARNPPTEAFF	TGCAGTGCTAGAAATCCCCCTACTGAAGCTTTCTTT
-	-	TRBV7-2	TRBJ2-5	CASSLAYETQYF	TGTGCCAGCAGCTTAGCGTACGAGACCCAGTACTTC
few	TRBD2	TRBV20-1	TRBJ2-3	CSASSLAGGTDTQYF	TGCAGTGCTTCCTCCCTAGCGGGGGGGACAGATACGCAGTATTTT
-	-	TRBV6-5	TRBJ1-5	CASSYSQGNQPQHF	TGTGCCAGCAGTTACTCGCAGGGCAATCAGCCCCAGCATTTT
-	-	TRBV20-1	TRBJ1-2	CSALTGFNYGYTF	TGCAGTGCTCTTACAGGGTTCAACTATGGCTACACCTTC
-	-	TRBV2	TRBJ1-1	CASSDSDYEAFF	TGTGCCAGCAGTGATTCCGACTATGAAGCTTTCTTT
-	TRBD1	TRBV7-6	TRBJ1-1	CASSPTDRGSTEAFF	TGTGCCAGCAGCCCGACCGACAGGGGGAGTACTGAAGCTTTCTTT
few	-	TRBV7-9	TRBJ1-5	CASSPLGDQPQHF	TGTGCCAGCAGTCCGCTGGGGGATCAGCCCCAGCATTTT
-	-	TRBV5-1	TRBJ2-4	CASSLDRKNIQYF	TGCGCCAGCAGCTTGGACAGAAAAAACATTCAGTACTTC
once	TRBD2	TRBV5-1	TRBJ2-3	CASSGGGEGDTQYF	TGCGCCAGCAGCGGAGGAGGGGAGGGAGATACGCAGTATTTT
-	TRBD1	TRBV29-1	TRBJ1-2	CSAAGQGGHGYTF	TGCAGCGCCGCGGGACAGGGAGGCCATGGCTACACCTTC
few	-	TRBV21-1	TRBJ1-5	CASRSRQGAPSNQPQHF	TGTGCCAGCAGGTCGCGACAGGGGGCGCCTAGCAATCAGCCCCAGCATTTT
few	TRBD1	TRBV19	TRBJ1-5	CASSTDRAQPQHF	TGTGCCAGTAGTACCGACAGGGCTCAGCCCCAGCATTTT
few	-	TRBV7-9	TRBJ2-5	CASNRAKGGFSPLTETQYF	TGTGCCAGCAACCGGGCGAAGGGGGGGTTTTCCCCCTTGACGGAGACCCAGTACTTC
-	TRBD1	TRBV10-3	TRBJ1-2	CAISGRTGHQGDYGYTF	TGTGCCATCAGTGGGAGGACAGGGCATCAGGGCGACTATGGCTACACCTTC
few	-	TRBV19	TRBJ1-1	CASSIGHRILNTEAFF	TGTGCCAGTAGTATAGGTCACAGGATCTTGAACACTGAAGCTTTCTTT
-	TRBD2	TRBV5-4	TRBJ2-5	CASSGGTSGGRGETQYF	TGTGCCAGCAGCGGAGGGACTAGCGGGGGACGTGGGGAGACCCAGTACTTC
once	-	TRBV12-3/TRBV12-4	TRBJ1-2	CASSLTRSPGDGYTF	TGTGCCAGCAGTTTGACCAGGAGCCCAGGGGATGGCTACACCTTC
-	-	TRBV20-1	TRBJ1-6	CSAGGLGGGNSPLHF	TGCAGTGCTGGAGGTTTGGGGGGCGGGAATTCACCCCTCCACTTT
-	-	TRBV7-6	TRBJ1-5	CASTPEGNQPQHF	TGTGCCAGCACCCCGGAGGGCAATCAGCCCCAGCATTTT
few	-	TRBV10-1	TRBJ1-5	CASSDQFGRGSMDNQPQHF	TGCGCCAGCAGCGATCAATTCGGCAGGGGAAGTATGGACAATCAGCCCCAGCATTTT
once	TRBD2	TRBV11-1	TRBJ2-5	CASSLDSSGGETQYF	TGTGCCAGCAGCTTGGACTCTAGCGGGGGAGAGACCCAGTACTTC
-	-	TRBV7-2	TRBJ1-1	CASSLALQAGTEAFF	TGTGCCAGCAGCTTAGCGTTACAGGCGGGGACTGAAGCTTTCTTT
few	-	TRBV20-1	TRBJ1-1	CSAPSPRGGNTEAFF	TGCAGTGCGCCGTCCCCGAGAGGCGGAAACACTGAAGCTTTCTTT
-	TRBD1	TRBV25-1	TRBJ1-5	CASSKTGRGQPQHF	TGTGCCAGCTCCAAGACAGGGCGGGGGCAGCCCCAGCATTTT
-	TRBD1	TRBV2	TRBJ2-5	CASSARGQRGETQYF	TGTGCCAGCAGCGCTAGGGGACAGAGGGGCGAGACCCAGTACTTC
-	-	TRBV2	TRBJ2-7	CASSGPYEQYF	TGTGCCAGCAGTGGGCCCTACGAGCAGTACTTC
-	-	TRBV20-1	TRBJ2-7	CSARHGNRYEQYF	TGCAGTGCTCGGCACGGAAACCGGTACGAGCAGTACTTC
few	TRBD1	TRBV4-2	TRBJ1-1	CASSPPGGWETEAFF	TGTGCCAGCAGCCCCCCAGGGGGCTGGGAAACTGAAGCTTTCTTT
-	-	TRBV4-1	TRBJ2-7	CASSQGPGSSYEQYF	TGCGCCAGCAGCCAAGGTCCGGGTTCCTCCTACGAGCAGTACTTC
few	TRBD1	TRBV27	TRBJ1-2	CASSSQGARNYGYTF	TGTGCCAGCAGTTCCCAGGGGGCGCGTAACTATGGCTACACCTTC
-	-	TRBV2	TRBJ1-1	CASSESRGGDAEAFF	TGTGCCAGCAGTGAAAGTCGGGGGGGGGACGCTGAAGCTTTCTTT
few	-	TRBV20-1	TRBJ2-3	CSARRGVSTDTQYF	TGCAGTGCTAGACGCGGGGTGAGCACAGATACGCAGTATTTT
-	-	TRBV5-4	TRBJ1-1	CASTVRGRAEAFF	TGTGCCAGCACTGTAAGGGGCCGCGCTGAAGCTTTCTTT